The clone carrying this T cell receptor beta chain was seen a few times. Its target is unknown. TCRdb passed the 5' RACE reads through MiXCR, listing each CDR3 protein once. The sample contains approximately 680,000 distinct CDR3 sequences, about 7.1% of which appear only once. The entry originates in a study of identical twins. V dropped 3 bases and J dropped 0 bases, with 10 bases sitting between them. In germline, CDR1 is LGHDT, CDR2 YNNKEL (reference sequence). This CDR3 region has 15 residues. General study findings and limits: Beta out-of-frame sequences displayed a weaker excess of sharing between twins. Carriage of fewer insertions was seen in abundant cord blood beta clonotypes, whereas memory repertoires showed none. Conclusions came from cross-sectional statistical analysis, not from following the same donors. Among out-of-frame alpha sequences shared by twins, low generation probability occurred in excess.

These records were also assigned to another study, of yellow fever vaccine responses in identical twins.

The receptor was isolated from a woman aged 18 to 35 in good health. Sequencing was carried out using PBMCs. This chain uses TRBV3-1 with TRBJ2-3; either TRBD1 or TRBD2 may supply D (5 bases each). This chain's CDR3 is CASSHFGASTDTQYF. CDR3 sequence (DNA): TGTGCCAGCAGCCATTTCGGGGCTAGCACAGATACGCAGTATTTT.